A single sample is the source of the 10 T cell receptor beta chains below, sequenced in a study of T cell repertoires in cytomegalovirus infection (dated by TCRdb to the late 2010s). Their specific antigens are unknown. Sequencing took place on an Illumina HiSeq 1500. The public reads were reanalyzed by TCRdb: fastp trimming at Q25, MiXCR alignment, in-frame beta chains only. Every entry covers one CDR3 protein and lists the most common genes and DNA from its rows. The sample table records about 570,000 distinct CDR3 sequences; approximately 40% of these occur just once. Jointly, the top ten make up 40% to 60% of the sample. The sample's treatment or condition, from its label and the paper: in vitro stimulation with specific CMV peptide epitopes to enrich CMV-specific T cells. This sample comprised cultured PBMCs, obtained from culture after CMV antigen stimulation. These TCRs come from a human donor in good health (CMV status not recorded). Some clones in this sample may be carry-over from other donors' samples.

This clonotype was counted a single time. V and J are TRBV4-1 and TRBJ1-5, with D uncertain. Germline CDR1 MGHRA, CDR2 YSYEKL. CDR3 length: 14 amino acids. The V end was cut by 3 bases, the J end by 5 bases, with 11 bases between. The CDR3 sequence: CASSQDAPDQPQHF. The CDR3 coding sequence is TGCGCCAGCAGCCAGGACGCACCTGATCAGCCCCAGCATTTT.

There are a few counts of this clonotype. The chain links TRBV7-2 to TRBJ2-5, with 9 bases lining up with TRBD2. The length of the CDR3 is 15 residues. Germline-derived CDR1 and CDR2 are SGHTA and FQGNSA. The J segment lost 2 bases and the V segment lost 5 bases, leaving 6 bases of the junction unmatched. Here the CDR3 reads CASSTQRGDQETQYF. CDR3 DNA sequence: TGTGCCAGCAGCACCCAGCGGGGGGATCAAGAGACCCAGTACTTC.

This chain links TRBV27 with TRBJ1-1; weak D call: TRBD1 (6 bases). The CDR3 totals 13 residues. V lost 6 bases, J lost 4 bases, and 12 bases lay in between. CDR1 MNHEY and CDR2 SMNVEV come from the germline V gene (reference sequence). The CDR3 sequence: CASRQRGATEAFF. CDR3 in DNA: TGTGCCAGCAGACAAAGGGGGGCCACTGAAGCTTTCTTT.

This chain connects TRBV7-6 to TRBJ2-2; 14 nucleotides agree with TRBD2. V was clipped by 3 bases and J by 7 bases; unmatched bases: 10. CDR3 size: 18 residues. Germline assignment: CDR1 SGHVS and CDR2 FNYEAQ. The CDR3 sequence: CASSFATSGRAWGGELFF. CDR3 coding DNA: TGTGCCAGCAGCTTCGCGACTAGCGGGAGGGCCTGGGGCGGGGAGCTGTTTTTT.

This clonotype showed up just a few times. The CDR3 DNA is TGTGCCAGCAGCCGGAGAGCTGATCAGCCCCAGCATTTT. Translated: CASSRRADQPQHF. The chain uses TRBV12-3 or TRBV12-4 and TRBJ1-5; D is undetermined. The CDR3 is 13 residues long. Trimming left V 6 bases short and J 5 bases short, with 11 bases between.

This clonotype appeared a few times. This chain's CDR3 is CASSLQGIQYF. The CDR3 coding sequence is TGTGCCAGCAGCTTACAAGGCATTCAGTACTTC. J is TRBJ2-4 and V is TRBV11-2, with unresolved D. CDR3 length: 11 amino acids. V was cut by 2 bases and J by 9 bases, with 5 bases left in between. Germline values: CDR1 SGHAT, CDR2 FQNNGV. The variable domain in full, with the rest retrieved from reference TRBV11-2 and TRBJ2-4, is EAGVAQSPRYKIIEKRQSVAFWCNPISGHATLYWYQQILGQGPKLLIQFQNNGVVDDSQLPKDRFSAERLKGVDSTLKIQPAKLEDSAVYLCASSLQGIQYFGAGTRLSVL.

The chain links TRBV12-3 or TRBV12-4 to TRBJ2-2, with TRBD1 as a possible D gene (6 bases). The CDR3 has 13 residues. The V gene lost 7 bases and the J gene lost 1 base, with 7 bases spanning the gap. The CDR3 bases are TGTGCCAGCAAGGGACAGAACACCGGGGAGCTGTTTTTT. Its translation: CASKGQNTGELFF.

In its sample, this clonotype was seen a few times. The CDR3 DNA reads as TGTGCCAGCAGCGGTGGGGGACACCTCTACGAGCAGTACTTC. This gives the protein CASSGGGHLYEQYF. The chain couples TRBV5-6 to TRBJ2-7; D possibly corresponds to TRBD1 (6 bases). V was shortened by 4 bases and J by 3 bases, with 14 bases between the two germline ends. There are 14 residues in the CDR3. Germline CDR1 is SGHDT and CDR2 is YYEEEE.

The chain combines TRBV10-3 with TRBJ2-3, with D perhaps matching TRBD1 or TRBD2 (6 bases each). Trimming took 8 bases from V and 2 from J, leaving 17 bases between them. This CDR3 region has 15 residues. Germline values: CDR1 ENHRY, CDR2 SYGVKD. CDR3 in amino acids: CAIRTMDSYTDTQYF. The CDR3 bases are TGTGCCATCCGGACTATGGACAGCTACACAGATACGCAGTATTTT.

This clonotype was recorded only once. The chain recombines TRBV27 with TRBJ1-2; possible D gene TRBD1, 6 bases. Germline V gives CDR1 MNHEY, CDR2 SMNVEV (reference sequence). Trimming took 6 bases from V and 0 from J, leaving 14 bases between them. The CDR3 length is 15 residues. The CDR3 DNA is TGTGCCAGCAGACGGGACACCTTGACTAACTATGGCTACACCTTC. Its protein is CASRRDTLTNYGYTF.